The subject of this entry is one T cell receptor (beta chain). Authors' data handling: Reference gene primer amplification yielded estimated nucleated cell counts. Some clones are missing from TCRdb's copy, which holds only in-frame ones; the method was immunoSEQ multiplex PCR. The V and J calls and clone size were taken over from that table, and D and trimming were inferred from the DNA. This table holds hundreds of thousands of clones, 82% found once. These data originate in a study of blood T cell repertoires in COVID-19. As for the study in general: PBMCs, B-cell-depleted T cells, or T cells provided the cDNA or gDNA that made up the material.

With 2 bases removed from V and 0 bases from J, the gap between germline ends came to 9 bases. This CDR3 has 16 residues. Germline loops: CDR1 SGHDT, CDR2 YYEEEE. The V call is TRBV5-6, the J call TRBJ1-6, with unresolved D. The source is a woman aged 55-70 years with active or convalescent COVID-19. Material for sequencing was peripheral blood. The CDR3 nucleotides are TGTGCCAGCAGCTTACGGTCGTACTCCTATAATTCACCCCTCCACTTT. It codes for CASSLRSYSYNSPLHF. The variable domain in full, completed from reference TRBV5-6 and TRBJ1-6, reads DAGVTQSPTHLIKTRGQQVTLRCSPKSGHDTVSWYQQALGQGPQFIFQYYEEEERQRGNFPDRFSGHQFPNYSSELNVNALLLGDSALYLCASSLRSYSYNSPLHFGNGTRLTVT.